This T cell receptor beta chain stems from a study of cytomegalovirus exposure and HLA in healthy donors. A multiplex PCR was run with 60 Vbeta primers and 13 Jbeta primers. This table comes from immunoSEQ multiplex PCR, and its TCRdb copy is limited to in-frame clones, with some not included. In the table there are approximately 80,000 clones, under 80% of which are singletons. This CDR3 contains 15 residues. Germline V gene lookup returns CDR1 SGHTA and CDR2 FQGNSA. V was trimmed by 5 bases and J by 4 bases, leaving 17 bases between them. The receptor was derived from a man in his 60s in good health and CMV-seronegative. The sequenced material came from PBMCs. This chain connects TRBV7-2 to TRBJ1-2, with D possibly TRBD1 on 6 matching bases. CDR3 region: CASSPTAGQIYGYTF. The CDR3 DNA reads TGTGCCAGCAGCCCAACCGCCGGACAGATCTATGGCTACACCTTC.